The rows below give T cell receptor beta chains drawn from one sample of a study of blood T cell dynamics during melanoma immunotherapy. Clones were read by immunoSEQ multiplex PCR, and TCRdb kept only the in-frame ones, dropping some. The data hold over 10,000 clones, with roughly 84% observed a single time. The source was blood, collected from a patient treated with checkpoint blockade. These receptor sequences come from a human donor with melanoma. The CDR3 runs from the conserved cysteine through the conserved F or W. A D gene is named only where the DNA matches it firmly. Not all rows give a size; the values are once, few, many and, for expanded clones, a class.

j_gene | abundance | v_gene | d_gene | CDR3aa | CDR3nt
TRBJ2-5 | . | TRBV4-1 | . | CASSNFYGTQYF | TGCGCCAGCAGTAATTTTTATGGGACCCAGTACTTC
TRBJ1-5 | few | TRBV7-9 | . | CAGSRDGSQPQHF | TGTGCAGGCTCACGGGACGGTAGTCAGCCCCAGCATTTT
TRBJ2-7 | . | TRBV21-1 | . | CAGYSGTGFFFEQYF | TGTGCCGGCTATTCCGGGACAGGGTTTTTTTTCGAGCAGTACTTC
TRBJ2-7 | few | TRBV11-2 | . | CASSFAGSYEQYF | TGTGCCAGCAGCTTCGCAGGGAGCTACGAGCAGTACTTC
TRBJ2-3 | once | TRBV19 | TRBD2 | CASSIYGGSTDTQYF | TGTGCCAGTAGTATATACGGGGGGAGCACAGATACGCAGTATTTT
TRBJ2-4 | once | TRBV2 | TRBD1 | CASKLSGQGKNIQYF | TGTGCCAGCAAACTCTCCGGACAGGGCAAAAACATTCAGTACTTC
TRBJ2-7 | . | TRBV7-2 | TRBD1 | CASSLGGQGYYEQYF | TGTGCCAGCAGCTTAGGGGGACAGGGGTACTACGAGCAGTACTTC
TRBJ1-2 | . | TRBV6-5 | TRBD1 | CASSYGGTGGSDGYTF | TGTGCCAGCAGTTACGGAGGGACAGGGGGAAGCGATGGCTACACCTTC
TRBJ2-3 | . | TRBV7-2 | TRBD2 | CASSFDSGGFGDTQYF | TGTGCCAGCAGTTTTGATAGCGGGGGATTCGGGGATACGCAGTATTTT
TRBJ2-2 | . | TRBV12-5 | . | CASSPDNTGELFF | TGTGCTAGTAGTCCTGACAACACCGGGGAGCTGTTTTTT
TRBJ1-1 | . | TRBV19 | . | CASSIGPGSMNTEAFF | TGTGCCAGTAGTATAGGCCCAGGGTCCATGAACACTGAAGCTTTCTTT
TRBJ2-3 | . | TRBV19 | TRBD2 | CASNLAGEDTQYF | TGTGCCAGTAACCTAGCGGGGGAAGATACGCAGTATTTT
TRBJ2-1 | . | TRBV5-4 | . | CASSFPLGNEQFF | TGTGCCAGCAGCTTCCCACTAGGCAATGAGCAGTTCTTC
TRBJ1-4 | . | TRBV11-2 | TRBD1 | CASSADRGREKLFF | TGTGCCAGCAGCGCAGACAGGGGCCGTGAAAAACTGTTTTTT
TRBJ2-5 | few | TRBV29-1 | . | CSVGVVETQYF | TGCAGCGTTGGAGTGGTAGAGACCCAGTACTTC
TRBJ2-7 | . | TRBV7-2 | . | CASSLRSGVGYEQYF | TGTGCCAGCAGCTTGCGGTCGGGAGTGGGCTACGAGCAGTACTTC
TRBJ2-3 | . | TRBV5-8 | TRBD2 | CASSLHNLAGVTDTQYF | TGTGCCAGCAGCTTACACAACCTAGCGGGGGTCACAGATACGCAGTATTTT
TRBJ1-2 | . | TRBV28 | . | CASSPAGRGYGYTF | TGTGCCAGCAGTCCCGCGGGACGGGGATATGGCTACACCTTC
TRBJ2-7 | . | TRBV13 | . | CASSLEVPGGGTYEQYF | TGTGCCAGCAGCTTAGAGGTGCCGGGGGGCGGAACCTACGAGCAGTACTTC
TRBJ2-1 | . | TRBV7-3 | TRBD2 | CASSLNGLMDLAGINEQFF | TGTGCCAGCAGCCTTAATGGTCTCATGGATTTAGCGGGAATAAATGAGCAGTTCTTC
TRBJ2-7 | . | TRBV11-3 | . | CASSLETRDLSSYEQYF | TGTGCCAGCAGCTTAGAAACCCGGGACTTGAGCTCCTACGAGCAGTACTTC
TRBJ1-5 | . | TRBV27 | . | CASRPDRNQPQHF | TGTGCCAGCAGACCAGACCGCAATCAGCCCCAGCATTTT
TRBJ1-6 | . | TRBV2 | . | CARAPSGPTYSPLHF | TGTGCCAGAGCTCCCTCGGGCCCGACGTATTCACCCCTCCACTTT
TRBJ2-5 | . | TRBV19 | . | CASSWDGSWETQYF | TGTGCCAGTAGTTGGGACGGCTCCTGGGAGACCCAGTACTTC
TRBJ1-6 | . | TRBV6-5 | TRBD1 | CASRYRQGASSPLHF | TGTGCCAGCAGGTACCGACAGGGGGCAAGTTCACCCCTCCACTTT
TRBJ2-1 | large | TRBV6-1 | . | CASSEVGASSSYNEQFF | TGTGCCAGCAGTGAAGTTGGAGCCTCGAGCTCCTACAATGAGCAGTTCTTC
TRBJ1-3 | . | TRBV7-9 | . | CASRPRVRVSGNTIYF | TGTGCCAGCAGACCTAGAGTCAGAGTCTCTGGAAACACCATATATTTT
TRBJ1-1 | few | TRBV11-2 | . | CASSLPLTEAFF | TGTGCCAGCAGCCTGCCCCTCACTGAAGCTTTCTTT
TRBJ2-3 | . | TRBV5-8 | TRBD2 | CASSWTSGGSTDTQYF | TGTGCCAGCAGCTGGACTAGCGGGGGAAGCACAGATACGCAGTATTTT
TRBJ1-5 | . | TRBV2 | . | CASSGTGTQPQHF | TGTGCCAGCAGTGGCACAGGGACTCAGCCCCAGCATTTT
TRBJ2-3 | . | TRBV5-6 | TRBD1 | CASQLGQGSSTDTQYF | TGTGCCAGCCAGCTCGGACAGGGCTCAAGCACAGATACGCAGTATTTT
TRBJ2-1 | . | TRBV11-3 | . | CASSLDGAQDNEQFF | TGTGCCAGCAGCTTAGATGGAGCACAAGACAATGAGCAGTTCTTC
TRBJ1-5 | . | TRBV19 | . | CASSASVGTLNQPQHF | TGTGCCAGTAGTGCCTCCGTCGGGACCCTCAATCAGCCCCAGCATTTT
TRBJ2-7 | . | TRBV5-6 | . | CASSFRSRAYEQYF | TGTGCCAGCAGCTTTCGCAGCAGAGCCTACGAGCAGTACTTC
TRBJ2-7 | . | TRBV9 | TRBD2 | CASSPTGTSVYEQYF | TGTGCCAGCAGCCCGACCGGGACTAGCGTCTACGAGCAGTACTTC
TRBJ1-5 | few | TRBV9 | TRBD1 | CASSADRVTQPQHF | TGTGCCAGCAGCGCTGACAGGGTTACGCAGCCCCAGCATTTT
TRBJ1-1 | . | TRBV2 | . | CASSAGVYTEAFF | TGTGCCAGCAGTGCAGGGGTTTACACTGAAGCTTTCTTT
TRBJ1-1 | once | TRBV7-2 | . | CASSFRRELEAFF | TGTGCCAGCAGCTTCCGGCGGGAGCTTGAAGCTTTCTTT
TRBJ2-3 | once | TRBV7-2 | . | CASSLGIGQDTQYF | TGTGCCAGCAGCTTAGGGATAGGGCAGGATACGCAGTATTTT
TRBJ2-2 | . | TRBV7-9 | TRBD2 | CASSPKVRLAGNTGELFF | TGTGCCAGCAGCCCCAAGGTACGACTAGCGGGGAACACCGGGGAGCTGTTTTTT
TRBJ1-3 | . | TRBV28 | . | CASRLQGTIYF | TGTGCCAGCCGACTCCAGGGGACGATATATTTT
TRBJ2-7 | . | TRBV30 | TRBD2 | CALRSSGSLYEQYF | TGTGCCTTACGTTCTAGCGGGAGCCTCTACGAGCAGTACTTC
TRBJ1-4 | . | TRBV6-1 | . | CASSEAPGKVKLFF | TGTGCCAGCAGTGAAGCTCCAGGGAAGGTCAAACTGTTTTTT
TRBJ2-1 | . | TRBV11-3 | . | CASSSTARGAGEQFF | TGTGCCAGCAGTTCCACAGCACGGGGGGCTGGTGAGCAGTTCTTC
TRBJ2-6 | few | TRBV6-4 | . | CASSEQGSGANVLTF | TGTGCCAGCAGTGAACAGGGTTCTGGGGCCAACGTCCTGACTTTC